What follows are 21 T cell receptor beta chains derived from one specimen sequenced in a study of T-cell reconstitution after alpha-beta-depleted transplantation in children. The TCRbeta library incorporated unique molecular identifiers. Via MiXCR, TCRdb re-called the PCR reads, giving one row per CDR3 protein. This repertoire shows 450,000 to 600,000 distinct CDR3 sequences, approximately 12% found once; its top ten account for 2% to 2.5%. The sample here was PBMCs, mostly from graft donor cells, taken 360 days after TCRalphabeta/CD19-depleted stem cell transplant. The source of these receptors is a male patient younger than 18 who had a stem cell transplant for acute myeloid leukemia, so the T cells may come from the graft donor.

A few counts support this clonotype. The CDR3 loop reads CASSLMDRDYKRPQYF. The CDR3 region has the DNA TGTGCCAGCAGTTTAATGGACAGGGACTACAAGAGACCCCAGTACTTC. The chain uses TRBV12-3 or TRBV12-4 and TRBJ2-5; tentatively, D is TRBD1 (8 bases). CDR3 length equals 16 residues. Trimming stripped 2 bases from V and 9 bases from J, with 22 bases between.

The rearrangement links TRBV7-6 to TRBJ1-2; no reliable D call. The germline V gene has CDR1 SGHVS and CDR2 FNYEAQ. Trimming left V 1 base short and J 8 bases short, with 11 bases between. CDR3 length equals 13 residues. In DNA, the CDR3 is TGTGCCAGCAGCTTAGAGGGTTTGAGGGGCTACACCTTC. Protein product: CASSLEGLRGYTF.

This chain connects TRBV28 to TRBJ2-7; 10 bases map to TRBD2. This CDR3 is 14 amino acids long. CDR1 and CDR2 (germline): MDHEN, SYDVKM. Unmatched junction bases numbered 2, after V lost 5 bases and J lost 1 base. CDR3 loop: CASSTGLASYEQYF. The DNA of the CDR3 is TGTGCCAGCAGTACGGGACTAGCGTCCTACGAGCAGTACTTC.

In its sample, this clonotype was seen a few times. The genes are TRBV14 and TRBJ2-5; D is ambiguous. V lost 2 bases, J lost 2 bases, and 9 bases lay in between. The V gene's germline CDR1 is SGHDN and CDR2 FVKESK. The CDR3 consists of 14 residues. CDR3 in DNA: TGTGCCAGCAGCCAATTTCAGCTACAAGAGACCCAGTACTTC. It codes for CASSQFQLQETQYF.

This clonotype has a count of ten or more. This rearrangement joins TRBV12-3 or TRBV12-4 to TRBJ2-7; D assignment may be TRBD1 or TRBD2 (7 bases each). The V and J ends lost 5 bases and 4 bases respectively, with 15 bases between them. The CDR3 loop spans 14 amino acids. CDR3 nucleotide sequence: TGTGCCAGCAGTCGAACAGGGGAGGGTTACGAGCAGTACTTC. It yields the protein CASSRTGEGYEQYF.

This clonotype was counted many times. This rearrangement joins TRBV5-1 to TRBJ2-5, with D perhaps TRBD2 (5 bases). The CDR3 contains 15 residues. In germline, CDR1 is SGHRS, CDR2 YFSETQ. The V end lost 2 bases, the J end lost 5 bases, and 16 bases lay between the germline ends. The CDR3 is CASSFRAGNSETQYF. CDR3 DNA: TGCGCCAGCAGCTTCCGGGCCGGGAACTCTGAGACCCAGTACTTC.

The rearrangement uses TRBV7-9 and TRBJ2-3, with D possibly TRBD1 on 6 matching bases. The CDR3 runs to 16 residues. The V end lost 1 base, the J end lost 4 bases, and 15 bases lay between the germline ends. Germline V gene lookup returns CDR1 SEHNR and CDR2 FQNEAQ (reference sequence). CDR3 nucleotides: TGTGCCAGCAGCTTAGGACCGGGACAAGGGGCAGATACGCAGTATTTT. Protein sequence: CASSLGPGQGADTQYF.

Many counts were recorded for this clonotype. The rearrangement links TRBV6-2 or TRBV6-3 to TRBJ2-2; no definite D call. V gave up 6 bases and J gave up 3 bases, with 17 bases separating them. The germline CDR1 and CDR2 sequences are MNHEY and SVGEGT. The CDR3 totals 16 residues. CDR3: CASSKTNSSDTGELFF. Here the CDR3 DNA reads TGTGCCAGCAGCAAGACGAATTCCTCGGACACCGGGGAGCTGTTTTTT.

The gene calls are TRBV5-5 and TRBJ2-1, with TRBD1 matching over 10 bases. CDR1 is SGHKS, CDR2 YYEKEE, per germline (reference sequence). The J segment lost 8 bases and the V segment lost 0 bases, leaving 5 bases of the junction unmatched. The CDR3 totals 15 residues. The CDR3 region is CASSLGQGALYEQFF. In DNA, the CDR3 is TGTGCCAGCAGCTTGGGACAGGGGGCGTTATATGAGCAGTTCTTC.

V usage is TRBV11-2 and J usage is TRBJ2-7, with 11 bases fitting TRBD2. Germline loops: CDR1 SGHAT, CDR2 FQNNGV. The CDR3 extends over 20 amino acids. V gave up 5 bases and J gave up 1 base; unmatched junction bases: 19. CDR3 sequence (DNA): TGTGCCAGCAGCAAGGGGCTGGGGACTAGCGGCCTCCTGGGATCCTACGAGCAGTACTTC. This gives the protein CASSKGLGTSGLLGSYEQYF.

This clonotype was recorded at least ten times. This chain joins TRBV24-1 and TRBJ2-5; D gene ambiguous. Germline-derived CDR1 and CDR2 are KGHDR and SFDVKD. There are 11 residues in the CDR3. The V end was cut by 5 bases, the J end by 5 bases, with 5 bases between. CDR3 region: CATSVGETQYF. For the CDR3, the DNA is TGTGCCACCAGTGTCGGGGAGACCCAGTACTTC.

This chain links TRBV7-2 with TRBJ2-1, with TRBD2 matching 8 bases. In germline, CDR1 is SGHTA, CDR2 FQGNSA. CDR3 length: 14 residues. With V trimmed by 3 bases and J by 7 bases, 5 bases remained unmatched. The CDR3: CASSLRLARNEQFF. DNA of the CDR3: TGTGCCAGCAGCTTGAGACTAGCGAGAAATGAGCAGTTCTTC.

This clonotype was observed many times. The chain has TRBV6-2 or TRBV6-3 and TRBJ2-3; TRBD1 matches at 8 bases. The CDR3 extends over 16 amino acids. Trimming took 6 bases from V and 0 from J; bases not matched to a gene: 8. Germline V lookup: CDR1 MNHEY, CDR2 SVGEGT. The CDR3 region has the DNA TGTGCCAGCAGGGGCCCGAACAGGGGGAGCACAGATACGCAGTATTTT. This sequence encodes CASRGPNRGSTDTQYF.

The V gene is TRBV7-6, the J gene TRBJ2-1, with D unresolved. The CDR3 extends over 14 amino acids. Between the trimmed V and J ends, which lost 5 bases and 0 bases, there was a span of 8 bases. Per the germline V gene, CDR1 is SGHVS and CDR2 is FNYEAQ. As DNA, the CDR3 is TGTGCCAGCAGCGAGGAGTTCTCCTACAATGAGCAGTTCTTC. As protein: CASSEEFSYNEQFF.

In this sample, this clonotype turned up a few times. One end of the junction varies from germline; a read error may be responsible. V usage is TRBV27 and J usage is TRBJ2-3; D is undetermined. The CDR3 has 12 amino acids. Germline assignment: CDR1 MNHEY and CDR2 SMNVEV (reference sequence). The CDR3 DNA reads TGTGCCAGCAGTTTCCGCTCCAGTCTAGGCCCATTT. Amino acids: CASSFRSSLGPF.

This clonotype was detected only a few times. This chain uses TRBV20-1 with TRBJ2-7, with D perhaps given as TRBD1 or TRBD2 (6 bases each). The CDR3 is made up of 17 amino acids. CDR1 is DFQATT and CDR2 is SNEGSKA in the germline V gene (reference sequence). Trimming left V 0 bases short and J 3 bases short, with 21 bases between. As DNA, the CDR3 is TGCAGTGCTAGAGATCAGAAGGAGGGGGGTAAGATCTACGAGCAGTACTTC. Translation: CSARDQKEGGKIYEQYF.

This clonotype turned up a few times. The chain joins TRBV19 to TRBJ2-1; 10 bases fit TRBD1. Germline V gene sequence: CDR1 LNHDA, CDR2 SQIVND (reference sequence). The ends lost 5 bases at V and 9 bases at J; junction bases unmatched: 13. The CDR3 totals 16 residues. The CDR3 protein is CASSAVRDRGGREQFF. CDR3 nucleotide sequence: TGTGCCAGTAGTGCTGTCCGGGACAGGGGAGGGCGTGAGCAGTTCTTC.

The sample holds a few counts of this clonotype. V gene TRBV15 combines with J gene TRBJ2-3, with TRBD2 identical over 10 bases. J was trimmed by 5 bases and V by 1 base; bases with no gene match: 0. CDR3 length: 14 residues. Germline CDR1 LNHNV, CDR2 YYDKDF (reference sequence). The CDR3 spells CATSRGTSGDTQYF. DNA of the CDR3: TGTGCCACCAGCAGAGGGACTAGCGGAGATACGCAGTATTTT.

This clonotype was counted many times. The rearrangement uses TRBV5-6 and TRBJ2-5, with D possibly called TRBD1 or TRBD2 (5 bases each). CDR3 length: 17 residues. The germline V and J ends were trimmed by 3 bases and 1 base, with 19 bases remaining between them. The germline gives CDR1 SGHDT, CDR2 YYEEEE. This chain's CDR3 is CASSSWGNHPAQETQYF. The CDR3 DNA follows: TGTGCCAGCAGCTCGTGGGGGAATCACCCAGCCCAAGAGACCCAGTACTTC.

This clonotype has just a few counts. This chain links TRBV20-1 with TRBJ1-3; no clear D. CDR3 length: 13 residues. Per the germline V gene, CDR1 is DFQATT and CDR2 is SNEGSKA (reference sequence). Trimming cost V 1 base and J 4 bases, with 8 bases left between them. The CDR3 DNA reads TGCAGTGCTAGAGTTACAGACGGAAACACCATATATTTT. As protein: CSARVTDGNTIYF.

This clonotype was seen a few times. The rearrangement links TRBV28 to TRBJ2-2; D is undetermined. V dropped 3 bases and J dropped 7 bases, with 15 bases sitting between them. There are 15 residues in the CDR3. Per the germline V gene, CDR1 is MDHEN and CDR2 is SYDVKM. The DNA of the CDR3 is TGTGCCAGCAGTTTGAGAAACAAGAAGGGCGGGGAGCTGTTTTTT. This encodes CASSLRNKKGGELFF.